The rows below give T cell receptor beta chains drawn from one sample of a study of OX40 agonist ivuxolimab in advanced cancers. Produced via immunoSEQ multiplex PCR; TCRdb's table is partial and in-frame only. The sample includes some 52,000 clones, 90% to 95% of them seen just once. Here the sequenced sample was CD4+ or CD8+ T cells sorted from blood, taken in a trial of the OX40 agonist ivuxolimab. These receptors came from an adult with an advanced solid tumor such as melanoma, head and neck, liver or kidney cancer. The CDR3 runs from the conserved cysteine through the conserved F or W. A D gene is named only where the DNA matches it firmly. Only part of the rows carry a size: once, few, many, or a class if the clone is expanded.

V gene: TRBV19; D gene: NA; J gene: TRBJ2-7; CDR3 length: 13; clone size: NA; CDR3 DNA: TGTGCCAGTAGTATAGACTCGGAGTCCGAGCAGTACTTC; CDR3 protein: CASSIDSESEQYF
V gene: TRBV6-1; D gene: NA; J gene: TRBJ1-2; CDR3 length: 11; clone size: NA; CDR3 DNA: TGTGCCACCACGCCGGACGGCGGCTACACCTTC; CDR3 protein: CATTPDGGYTF
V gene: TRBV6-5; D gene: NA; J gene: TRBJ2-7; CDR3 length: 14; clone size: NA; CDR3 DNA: TGTGCCAGCAGTGAGGGGCATGCCTACGTCGAGCAGTACTTC; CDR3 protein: CASSEGHAYVEQYF
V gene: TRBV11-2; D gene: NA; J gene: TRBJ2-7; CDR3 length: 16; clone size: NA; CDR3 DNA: TGTGCCAGCAGGTCGAAAATGACCTCAAACTGGGGCGAGCAGTACTTC; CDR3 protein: CASRSKMTSNWGEQYF
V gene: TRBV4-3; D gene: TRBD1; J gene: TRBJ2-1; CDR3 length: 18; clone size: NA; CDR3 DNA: TGCGCCAGCAGCCAGATGCCGGTACAGGGGAACTCCTGCAATGAGCAGTTCTTC; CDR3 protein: CASSQMPVQGNSCNEQFF
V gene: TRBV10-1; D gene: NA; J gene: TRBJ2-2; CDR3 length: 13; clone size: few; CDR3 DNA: TGCGCCAGCATGGAAGACTTAACCGGGGAGCTGTTTTTT; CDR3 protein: CASMEDLTGELFF
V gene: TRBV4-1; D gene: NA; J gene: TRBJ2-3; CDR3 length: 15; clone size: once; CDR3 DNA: TGCGCCAGCAGTCTTATAGAGTCTAGCACAGATACGCAGTATTTT; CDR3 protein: CASSLIESSTDTQYF
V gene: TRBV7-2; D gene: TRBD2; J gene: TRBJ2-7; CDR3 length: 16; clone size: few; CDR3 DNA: TGTGCCAGCAGCTTAGGACTAGCGCCAACTACCTACGAGCAGTACTTC; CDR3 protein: CASSLGLAPTTYEQYF
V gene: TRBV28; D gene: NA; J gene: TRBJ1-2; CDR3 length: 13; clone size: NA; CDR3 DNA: TGTGCCAGCAGTTTATTCAGGGCGTCTGGCTACACCTTC; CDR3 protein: CASSLFRASGYTF
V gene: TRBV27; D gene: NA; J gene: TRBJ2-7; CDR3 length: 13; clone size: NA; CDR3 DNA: TGTGCCAGCAGTCTCGGACAGTCCTACGAGCAGTACTTC; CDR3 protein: CASSLGQSYEQYF
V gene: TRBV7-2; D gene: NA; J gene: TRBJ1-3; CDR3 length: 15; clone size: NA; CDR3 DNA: TGTGCCAGCAGCGAGTCAGGGATCGCTGGAAACACCATATATTTT; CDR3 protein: CASSESGIAGNTIYF
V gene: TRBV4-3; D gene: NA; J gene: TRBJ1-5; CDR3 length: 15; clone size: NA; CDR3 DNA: TGCGCCAGCCGCGCCGCCAGGGATAGCAATCAGCCCCAGCATTTT; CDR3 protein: CASRAARDSNQPQHF